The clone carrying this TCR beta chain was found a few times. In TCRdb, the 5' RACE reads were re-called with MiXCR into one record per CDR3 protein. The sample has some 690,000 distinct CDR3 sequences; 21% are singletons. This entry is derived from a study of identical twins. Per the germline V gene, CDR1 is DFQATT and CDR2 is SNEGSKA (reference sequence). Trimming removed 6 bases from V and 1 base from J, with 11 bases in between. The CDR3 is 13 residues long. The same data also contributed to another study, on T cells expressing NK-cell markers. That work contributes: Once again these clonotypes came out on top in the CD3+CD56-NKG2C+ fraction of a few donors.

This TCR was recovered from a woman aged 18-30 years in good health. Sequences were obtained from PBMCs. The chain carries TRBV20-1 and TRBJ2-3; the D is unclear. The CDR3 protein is CSARNVGTDTQYF. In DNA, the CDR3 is TGCAGTGCCCGAAACGTCGGCACAGATACGCAGTATTTT.